Each of the 7 T cell receptor beta chains below was sequenced from the same sample in a study of T cell repertoires in cytomegalovirus infection. TCRdb used MiXCR to reprocess the reads, holding one entry per CDR3 protein. The sample includes 310,000 or so distinct CDR3 sequences, around 25% seen only once; the top ten take roughly 13%. The source material was PBMCs. These receptors all come from a human donor in good health (CMV status not recorded). Some clones in this sample may be carry-over from other donors' samples.

This clonotype was detected only a few times. This rearrangement joins TRBV6-1 to TRBJ2-1, with D uncertain. V lost 0 bases and J 5 bases, leaving 5 bases between the germline ends. Per the germline V gene, CDR1 is MNHNS and CDR2 is SASEGT. The CDR3 is 13 amino acids. The CDR3 DNA is TGTGCCAGCAGTGAAGCTCCGGACAATGAGCAGTTCTTC. Residues: CASSEAPDNEQFF.

This clonotype has just one count. The genes are TRBV10-3 and TRBJ2-5, with 10 bases lining up with TRBD2. The V and J ends lost 3 bases and 2 bases, in that order; junction bases with no gene match: 0. Looked up from germline, CDR1 is ENHRY and CDR2 is SYGVKD. The CDR3 covers 14 residues. The CDR3 DNA reads as TGTGCCATCAGTGAACTAGCGGGGCAAGAGACCCAGTACTTC. This sequence encodes CAISELAGQETQYF.

Comment on this clonotype: A read error is possible here, since a much larger clone lies one base away. CDR3 sequence: CASSFEARGRPQHF. The CDR3 DNA reads as TGTGCCAGCAGCTTTGAGGCCAGGGGGCGACCCCAGCATTTT. This chain connects TRBV7-2 to TRBJ1-5; 8 bases align to TRBD1. CDR1 and CDR2 from the germline V gene are SGHTA and FQGNSA. With 3 bases clipped from V and 10 bases from J, the junction kept 8 bases outside the gene matches. The CDR3 has 14 amino acids.

The chain couples TRBV3-1 to TRBJ2-1; D remains unclear. The CDR3 has 15 residues. Per the germline V gene, CDR1 is LGHDT and CDR2 is YNNKEL (reference sequence). Trimming took off 4 bases at V and 8 bases at J, with 18 bases between the two ends. CDR3 nucleotide sequence: TGTGCCAGCAGCCTCGTAAGGGCTCAAAAGTATGAGCAGTTCTTC. This gives the protein CASSLVRAQKYEQFF.

The gene calls are TRBV24-1 and TRBJ2-1, with TRBD1 matching over 11 bases. The CDR3 contains 16 residues. Germline loops: CDR1 KGHDR, CDR2 SFDVKD. J was trimmed by 7 bases and V by 3 bases; bases with no gene match: 7. The CDR3 region is CATSDPGTGGGNEQFF. The CDR3 bases are TGTGCCACCAGTGATCCCGGGACAGGGGGTGGAAATGAGCAGTTCTTC.

J is TRBJ2-7 and V is TRBV5-6, with D possibly matching TRBD2 (5 bases). Trimming shortened V by 4 bases and J by 6 bases, and 17 bases separated the two germline ends. CDR1 and CDR2 from the germline V gene are SGHDT and YYEEEE. This CDR3 comprises 14 residues. CDR3 amino acids: CASSPGGGLAEQYF. The CDR3 DNA is TGTGCCAGCAGCCCGGGCGGAGGTTTGGCCGAGCAGTACTTC.

This clonotype has a count of ten or more. V gene TRBV7-6 combines with J gene TRBJ2-3, with D possibly being TRBD2 (6 bases). V dropped 0 bases and J dropped 3 bases, with 10 bases sitting between them. Germline loops: CDR1 SGHVS, CDR2 FNYEAQ. The CDR3 is 15 residues long. The chain's CDR3 is CASSLAWGRTDTQYF. DNA for the CDR3: TGTGCCAGCAGCTTAGCGTGGGGGAGGACAGATACGCAGTATTTT.